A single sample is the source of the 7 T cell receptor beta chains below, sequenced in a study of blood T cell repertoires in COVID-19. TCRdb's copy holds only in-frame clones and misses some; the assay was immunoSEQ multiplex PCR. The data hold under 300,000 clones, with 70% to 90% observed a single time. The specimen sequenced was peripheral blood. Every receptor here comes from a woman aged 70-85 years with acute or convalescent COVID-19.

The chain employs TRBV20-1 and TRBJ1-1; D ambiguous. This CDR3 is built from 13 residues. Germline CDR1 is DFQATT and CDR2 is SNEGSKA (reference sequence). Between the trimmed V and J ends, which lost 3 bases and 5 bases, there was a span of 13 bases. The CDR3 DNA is TGCAGTGCTAGTGAGGGTGGGAGGACTGAAGCTTTCTTT. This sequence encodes CSASEGGRTEAFF.

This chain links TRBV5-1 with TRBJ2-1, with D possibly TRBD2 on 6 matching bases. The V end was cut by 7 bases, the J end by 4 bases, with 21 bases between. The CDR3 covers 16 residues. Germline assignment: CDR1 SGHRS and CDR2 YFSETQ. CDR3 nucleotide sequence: TGCGCCAGCGGGGTGCCGGGCGGGAAGACTTACAATGAGCAGTTCTTC. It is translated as CASGVPGGKTYNEQFF. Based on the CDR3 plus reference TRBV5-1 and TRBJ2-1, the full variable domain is KAGVTQTPRYLIKTRGQQVTLSCSPISGHRSVSWYQQTPGQGLQFLFEYFSETQRNKGNFPGRFSGRQFSNSRSEMNVSTLELGDSALYLCASGVPGGKTYNEQFFGPGTRLTVL.

CDR3: CASRGAPTHEQFF. CDR3 bases: TGTGCCAGCAGGGGGGCCCCCACCCATGAGCAGTTCTTC. The chain uses TRBV4-2 and TRBJ2-1, with a weak D call TRBD1 (6 bases). The germline CDR1 and CDR2 sequences are LGHNA and YNFKEQ. CDR3 length: 13 amino acids. V lost 6 bases, J lost 8 bases, and 14 bases lay in between.

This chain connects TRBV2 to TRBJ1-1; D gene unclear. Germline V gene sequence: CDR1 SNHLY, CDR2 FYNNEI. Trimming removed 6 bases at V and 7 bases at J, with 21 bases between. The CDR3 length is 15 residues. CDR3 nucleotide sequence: TGTGCCAGCAGGGTGGAGGGAGGAATCTCAGGTGAAGCTTTCTTT. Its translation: CASRVEGGISGEAFF.

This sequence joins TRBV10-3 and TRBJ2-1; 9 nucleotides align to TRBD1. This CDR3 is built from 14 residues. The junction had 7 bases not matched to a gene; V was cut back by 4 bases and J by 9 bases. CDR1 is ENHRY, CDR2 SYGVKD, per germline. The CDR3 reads CAISGLQGATEQFF. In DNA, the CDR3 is TGTGCCATCAGTGGGTTACAGGGGGCAACTGAGCAGTTCTTC.

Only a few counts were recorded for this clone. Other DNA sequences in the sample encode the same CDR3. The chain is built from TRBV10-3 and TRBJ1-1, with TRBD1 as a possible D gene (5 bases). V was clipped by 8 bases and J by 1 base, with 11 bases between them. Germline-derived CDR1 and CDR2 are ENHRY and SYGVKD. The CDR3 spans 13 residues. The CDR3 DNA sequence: TGTGCCATCTCCTGGGGGGGGAACACTGAAGCTTTCTTT. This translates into CAISWGGNTEAFF.

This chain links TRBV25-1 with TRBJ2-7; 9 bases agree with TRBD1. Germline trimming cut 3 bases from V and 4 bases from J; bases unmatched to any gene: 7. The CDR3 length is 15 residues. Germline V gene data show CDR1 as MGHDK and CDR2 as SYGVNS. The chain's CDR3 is CASSEAGTGTYEQYF. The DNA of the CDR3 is TGTGCCAGCAGTGAGGCCGGGACAGGGACTTACGAGCAGTACTTC.